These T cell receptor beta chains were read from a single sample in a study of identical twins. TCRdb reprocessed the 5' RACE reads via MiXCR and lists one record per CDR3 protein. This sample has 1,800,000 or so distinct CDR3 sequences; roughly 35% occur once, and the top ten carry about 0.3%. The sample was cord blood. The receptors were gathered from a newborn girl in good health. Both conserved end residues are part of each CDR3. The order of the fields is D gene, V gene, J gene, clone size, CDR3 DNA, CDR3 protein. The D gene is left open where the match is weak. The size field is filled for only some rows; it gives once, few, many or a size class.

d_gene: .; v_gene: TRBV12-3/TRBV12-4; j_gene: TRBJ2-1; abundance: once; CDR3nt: TGTGCCAGCAGTTTTGCCAGGGGCGGGGAGCAGTTCTTC; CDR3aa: CASSFARGGEQFF
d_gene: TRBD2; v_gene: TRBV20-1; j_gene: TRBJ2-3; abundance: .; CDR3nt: TGCAGTGCTAGAGAAGCTAGCGGGGGACATACGCAGTATTTT; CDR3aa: CSAREASGGHTQYF
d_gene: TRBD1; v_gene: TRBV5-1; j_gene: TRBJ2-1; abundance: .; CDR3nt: TGCGCCAGCGGCTTGGTCGGGACAGGGTACAATGAGCAGTTCTTC; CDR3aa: CASGLVGTGYNEQFF
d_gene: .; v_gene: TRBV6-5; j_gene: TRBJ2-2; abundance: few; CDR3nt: TGTGCCAGCAGTCCTCTAGTCACCGGGGAGCTGTTTTTT; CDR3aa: CASSPLVTGELFF
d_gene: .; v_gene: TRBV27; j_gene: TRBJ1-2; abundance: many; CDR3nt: TGTGCCAGCAGTTTGAGACAGACGTATGGCTACACCTTC; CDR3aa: CASSLRQTYGYTF
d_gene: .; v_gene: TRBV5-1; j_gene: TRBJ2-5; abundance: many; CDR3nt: TGCGCCAGCAGCTTGGCCCAGGGGAAAGAGACCCAGTACTTC; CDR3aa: CASSLAQGKETQYF
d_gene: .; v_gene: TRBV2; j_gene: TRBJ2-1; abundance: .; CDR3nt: TGTGCCAGCAGTGAACTACAGAGGAATGAGCAGTTCTTC; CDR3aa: CASSELQRNEQFF
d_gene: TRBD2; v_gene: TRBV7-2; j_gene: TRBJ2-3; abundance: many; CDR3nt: TGTGCCAGCAGCTTCCCCACTAGCGGATCTAGCACAGATACGCAGTATTTT; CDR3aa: CASSFPTSGSSTDTQYF
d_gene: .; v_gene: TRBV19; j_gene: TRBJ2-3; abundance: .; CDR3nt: TGTGCCAGTTCCCTGGACGTGGAGGCGTGGGCAGATACGCAGTATTTT; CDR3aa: CASSLDVEAWADTQYF
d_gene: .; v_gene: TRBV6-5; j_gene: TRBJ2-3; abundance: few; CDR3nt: TGTGCCAGCAGTTACTCCCTTCGCGTCGATAGAATACACACAGATACGCAGTATTTT; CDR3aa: CASSYSLRVDRIHTDTQYF
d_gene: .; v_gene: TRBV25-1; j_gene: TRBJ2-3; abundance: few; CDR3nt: TGTGCCAGCAGTGACGGTGTTTTCTCGAAAGGAGATACGCAGTATTTT; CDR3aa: CASSDGVFSKGDTQYF
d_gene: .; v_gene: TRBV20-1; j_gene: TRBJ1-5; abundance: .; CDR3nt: TGCAGTGCTAGGAACCCGGGGACCAATCAGCCCCAGCATTTT; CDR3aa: CSARNPGTNQPQHF
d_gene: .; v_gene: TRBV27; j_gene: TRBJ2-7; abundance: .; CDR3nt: TGTGCCAGCAGCCCCAGACAGCACTCCTACGAGCAGTACTTC; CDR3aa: CASSPRQHSYEQYF
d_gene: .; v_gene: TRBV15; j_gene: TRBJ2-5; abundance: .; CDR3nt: TGTGCCACCAGTCCAGGGCGGGAACAAGAGACCCAGTACTTC; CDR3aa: CATSPGREQETQYF
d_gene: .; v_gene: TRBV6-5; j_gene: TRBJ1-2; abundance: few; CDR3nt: TGTGCCAGCTTGGGAGCGGCGACCTATGGCTACACCTTC; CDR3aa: CASLGAATYGYTF
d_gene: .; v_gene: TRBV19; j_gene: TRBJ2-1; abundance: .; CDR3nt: TGTGCCAGTAGTGGAGAGGGAGATGAGCAGTTCTTC; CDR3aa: CASSGEGDEQFF
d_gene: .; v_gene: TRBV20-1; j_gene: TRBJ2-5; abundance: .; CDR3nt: TGCAGTGCAGCGGCGGGGGCTGCGGAGACCCAGTACTTC; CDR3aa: CSAAAGAAETQYF
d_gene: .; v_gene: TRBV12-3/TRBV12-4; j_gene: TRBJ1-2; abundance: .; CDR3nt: TGTGCCAGCAGGCAGCCAGCCTATGGCTACACCTTC; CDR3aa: CASRQPAYGYTF
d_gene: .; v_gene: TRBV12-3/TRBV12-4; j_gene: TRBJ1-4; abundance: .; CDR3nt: TGTGCCAGCAGGACGGCTTGGGTTAATGAAAAACTGTTTTTT; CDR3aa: CASRTAWVNEKLFF
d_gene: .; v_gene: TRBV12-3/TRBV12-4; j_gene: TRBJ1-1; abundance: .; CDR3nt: TGTGTTTCGGAAGGGGGGGTAAAAGCTTTCTTT; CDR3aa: CVSEGGVKAFF
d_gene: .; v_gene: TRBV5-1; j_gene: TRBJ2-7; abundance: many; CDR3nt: TGTGCCAGCAGTGCAGGGGGGGGATACGAGCAGTACTTC; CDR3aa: CASSAGGGYEQYF
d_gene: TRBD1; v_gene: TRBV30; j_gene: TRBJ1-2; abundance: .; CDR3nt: TGTGCCTGGACAGGGGGCATTTTCTATGGCTACACCTTC; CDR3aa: CAWTGGIFYGYTF
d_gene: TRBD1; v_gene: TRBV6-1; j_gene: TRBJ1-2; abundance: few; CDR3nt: TGTGCCAGCAGTGAAGTAAAGTGGAGGGGGCTTGGCTACACCTTC; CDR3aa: CASSEVKWRGLGYTF
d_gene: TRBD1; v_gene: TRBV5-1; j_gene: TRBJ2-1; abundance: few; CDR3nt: TGCGCCAGCAGCGGCGGGGACAGGCGCACAGTGGAGCAGTTCTTC; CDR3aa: CASSGGDRRTVEQFF
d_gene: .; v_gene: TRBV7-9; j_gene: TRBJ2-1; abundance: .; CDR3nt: TGTGCCAGCAGCTTAGCAAGTCAGGGGAATGAGCAGTTCTTC; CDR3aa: CASSLASQGNEQFF
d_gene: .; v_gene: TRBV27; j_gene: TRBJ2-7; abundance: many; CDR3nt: TGTGCCAGCAGTTTATACAAATCCTACGAGCAGTACTTC; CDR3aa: CASSLYKSYEQYF
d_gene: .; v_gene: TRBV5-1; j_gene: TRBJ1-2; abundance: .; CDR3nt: TGCGCCAGCAGCTGGGACCAGACAGCGTATGGCTACACCTTC; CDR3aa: CASSWDQTAYGYTF
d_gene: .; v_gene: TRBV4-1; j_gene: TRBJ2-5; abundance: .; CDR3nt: TGCGCCAGCAGCCAAGGATCGGGCGGGGGCGGGGAGACCCAGTACTTC; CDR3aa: CASSQGSGGGGETQYF
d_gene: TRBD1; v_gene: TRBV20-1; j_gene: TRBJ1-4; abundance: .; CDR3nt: TGCAGTGCTCCCCGGACAGGAACACCTAATGAAAAACTGTTTTTT; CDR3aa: CSAPRTGTPNEKLFF
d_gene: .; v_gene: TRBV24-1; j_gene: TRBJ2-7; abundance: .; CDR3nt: TGTGCCACCGTCGGGAGTACCCACAATGAGCAGTACTTC; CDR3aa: CATVGSTHNEQYF